Below, 32 T cell receptor beta chains from the same sample are listed, as sequenced in a study of early T cells in non-severe SARS-CoV-2 infection. Each CDR3 protein gets one entry after TCRdb re-called the 5' RACE reads with MiXCR. The data hold about 90,000 distinct CDR3 sequences, with under 15% observed a single time. Sequencing was performed on whole blood. These receptors were collected from an adult who was a healthcare worker with PCR-confirmed SARS-CoV-2 infection or an uninfected control (not recorded which).

This clonotype was observed many times. The rearrangement joins TRBV14 to TRBJ1-2; 7 bases line up with TRBD1. Germline V gene sequence: CDR1 SGHDN, CDR2 FVKESK. The CDR3 consists of 16 residues. Trimming cost V 0 bases and J 5 bases; bases outside gene matches: 9. The CDR3 is CASSQDLPQGPYGYTF. CDR3 in DNA: TGTGCCAGCAGCCAAGATCTGCCACAGGGGCCTTATGGCTACACCTTC.

The gene calls are TRBV5-4 and TRBJ2-7; D could derive from TRBD1 or TRBD2 (5 bases each). The V end lost 3 bases, the J end lost 0 bases, and 16 bases lay between the germline ends. Germline V lookup: CDR1 SGHNT, CDR2 YYREEE (reference sequence). The length of the CDR3 is 16 residues. The DNA for the CDR3 is TGTGCCAGCAGCTACCTGGGGCGGGCCAGCTCCTACGAGCAGTACTTC. It codes for CASSYLGRASSYEQYF.

This clonotype was counted only a few times. This rearrangement joins TRBV6-2 or TRBV6-3 to TRBJ2-6, with TRBD1 as a possible D gene (6 bases). Germline V gene data show CDR1 as MNHEY and CDR2 as SVGEGT. Trimming took off 7 bases at V and 4 bases at J, with 17 bases between the two ends. The CDR3 spans 16 residues. This chain's CDR3 is CASTLQGWFGANVLTF. The CDR3 DNA is TGTGCCAGCACATTGCAGGGGTGGTTCGGGGCCAACGTCCTGACTTTC.

The V call is TRBV9, the J call TRBJ2-1; D is possibly TRBD1 or TRBD2 (5 bases each). Trimming removed 4 bases from V and 9 bases from J, with 14 bases in between. CDR3 length: 13 residues. In germline, CDR1 is SGDLS, CDR2 YYNGEE. The CDR3 loop reads CASSLTGTGEQFF. DNA for the CDR3: TGTGCCAGCAGCTTGACCGGGACGGGTGAGCAGTTCTTC.

This clonotype was seen a handful of times. The V call is TRBV7-8, the J call TRBJ2-7; D not certain. This CDR3 is built from 12 residues. Germline CDR1 is SGHVS and CDR2 is FQNEAQ. Trimming shortened V by 0 bases and J by 6 bases, and 6 bases separated the two germline ends. The CDR3 here is CASSLAVVEQYF. Written as DNA, the CDR3 is TGTGCCAGCAGCTTAGCGGTGGTCGAGCAGTACTTC.

The J gene is TRBJ1-1, the V gene TRBV30; D uncertain. V dropped 7 bases and J dropped 4 bases, with 16 bases sitting between them. The germline V gene encodes CDR1 GTSNPN and CDR2 SVGIG (reference sequence). There are 13 residues in the CDR3. CDR3 sequence: CASDGLAGTEAFF. Written as DNA, the CDR3 is TGTGCCTCCGACGGTCTCGCAGGCACTGAAGCTTTCTTT.

The table lists this clonotype with a few counts. This chain connects TRBV20-1 to TRBJ2-7, with D perhaps matching TRBD1 or TRBD2 (5 bases each). V was trimmed by 1 base and J by 5 bases, leaving 12 bases between them. CDR1 is DFQATT, CDR2 SNEGSKA, per germline (reference sequence). CDR3 size: 13 residues. CDR3 protein: CSARGWGSDEQYF. The CDR3 coding sequence is TGCAGTGCTAGAGGCTGGGGGAGCGACGAGCAGTACTTC.

This chain uses TRBV20-1 with TRBJ2-7; 8 positions match TRBD2. CDR3 length: 13 residues. Trimming at V came to 8 bases and at J to 0 bases, leaving 6 bases not matched to a gene. Per the germline V gene, CDR1 is DFQATT and CDR2 is SNEGSKA (reference sequence). CDR3 coding DNA: TGCAGTATTCGGCGGGGGGTCTCCTACGAGCAGTACTTC. Translation gives CSIRRGVSYEQYF.

This clonotype was detected a few times. The chain employs TRBV4-1 and TRBJ1-1, with 7 bases fitting TRBD1. CDR3 length: 16 amino acids. J gave up 4 bases and V 3 bases, and 11 bases lay outside the gene matches. Germline CDR1 is MGHRA and CDR2 is YSYEKL. In DNA, the CDR3 is TGCGCCAGCAGCCACCCAAGGGGACAGTCTTTCACTGAAGCTTTCTTT. It specifies CASSHPRGQSFTEAFF.

The table lists this clonotype with many counts. The V call is TRBV15, the J call TRBJ2-1; 8 nucleotides line up with TRBD2. The ends lost 4 bases at V and 11 bases at J; junction bases unmatched: 10. The CDR3 is 14 amino acids. Germline V gives CDR1 LNHNV, CDR2 YYDKDF (reference sequence). CDR3 nucleotides: TGTGCCACCAGCACGGGACTAGACGTTCGGCAGCAGTTCTTC. Translating gives CATSTGLDVRQQFF.

This clonotype has just a few counts. This sequence joins TRBV11-2 and TRBJ1-1; D gene unclear. This CDR3 region has 16 residues. Germline V gives CDR1 SGHAT, CDR2 FQNNGV. The germline V and J ends were trimmed by 6 bases and 0 bases, with 17 bases remaining between them. The CDR3: CASSLYGRGVNTEAFF. Written as DNA, the CDR3 is TGTGCCAGCAGTCTGTACGGACGGGGTGTGAACACTGAAGCTTTCTTT.

This clonotype was detected ten times or more. This chain connects TRBV7-8 to TRBJ2-5; D is ambiguous. Germline loops: CDR1 SGHVS, CDR2 FQNEAQ. The V end was cut by 1 base, the J end by 4 bases, with 7 bases between. The CDR3 is made up of 13 amino acids. The CDR3 loop reads CASSLDAGETQYF. The CDR3 DNA follows: TGTGCCAGCAGCTTAGACGCAGGAGAGACCCAGTACTTC.

The V call is TRBV6-5, the J call TRBJ2-2; tentatively, D is TRBD2 (6 bases). The germline V gene has CDR1 MNHEY and CDR2 SVGAGI. CDR3 length: 16 residues. With 8 bases removed from V and 2 bases from J, the gap between germline ends came to 18 bases. The CDR3 sequence: CASALGRLTNTGELFF. CDR3 nucleotides: TGTGCCAGCGCCCTTGGGAGGCTAACTAACACCGGGGAGCTGTTTTTT.

The chain couples TRBV25-1 to TRBJ2-1, with unresolved D. The CDR3 loop spans 13 amino acids. Trimming pared 1 base from V and 6 bases from J, leaving 7 bases between. In germline, CDR1 is MGHDK, CDR2 SYGVNS. The CDR3: CASSEFLGNEQFF. CDR3 nucleotides: TGTGCCAGCAGTGAATTTCTAGGCAATGAGCAGTTCTTC.

This clonotype has at least ten counts. The chain is built from TRBV25-1 and TRBJ1-3; possibly TRBD1 for D (6 bases). Trimming stripped 4 bases from V and 3 bases from J, with 10 bases between. Germline CDR1 reads MGHDK; CDR2 reads SYGVNS. CDR3 length: 14 residues. The CDR3 here is CASSVAGVGNTIYF. CDR3 sequence (DNA): TGTGCCAGCAGTGTTGCAGGGGTTGGAAACACCATATATTTT.

This clonotype occurred many times. The V and J genes are TRBV11-3 and TRBJ2-7; D is ambiguous. The length of the CDR3 is 15 residues. From germline, CDR1 is SGHNT and CDR2 YENEEA. V was trimmed by 3 bases and J by 2 bases, leaving 14 bases between them. As DNA, the CDR3 is TGTGCCAGCAGCTTCGACCGACGTACTCCCTACGAGCAGTACTTC. Amino acids: CASSFDRRTPYEQYF.

This clonotype showed up just a few times. The V call is TRBV9, the J call TRBJ2-7; TRBD2 is a possible D gene (6 bases). Germline CDR1 is SGDLS and CDR2 is YYNGEE. The CDR3 is made up of 15 amino acids. Trimming took off 0 bases at V and 3 bases at J, with 13 bases between the two ends. Here the CDR3 DNA reads TGTGCCAGCAGCGTAGGACCGGGGGAAGACTACGAGCAGTACTTC. Translation: CASSVGPGEDYEQYF.

The J gene is TRBJ2-1, the V gene TRBV10-3, with 8 bases matching TRBD2. Germline assignment: CDR1 ENHRY and CDR2 SYGVKD. This CDR3 contains 13 residues. Trimming took 3 bases from V and 8 from J; bases not matched to a gene: 3. CDR3 amino acids: CAISDGLAHEQFF. The CDR3 coding sequence is TGTGCCATCAGTGACGGACTAGCTCATGAGCAGTTCTTC.

This CDR3 reads CASSSGDTDKETQYF. DNA of the CDR3: TGCGCCAGCAGTTCGGGGGACACAGATAAAGAGACCCAGTACTTC. The chain employs TRBV5-1 and TRBJ2-5, with D perhaps assigned TRBD1 or TRBD2 (6 bases each). The CDR3 loop spans 15 amino acids. In germline, CDR1 is SGHRS, CDR2 YFSETQ. The V end was cut by 5 bases, the J end by 3 bases, with 17 bases between.

The table lists this clonotype with a count of one. Possible read error: a much larger clone is one base away. This chain links TRBV27 with TRBJ1-1; 7 nucleotides agree with TRBD1. CDR3 size: 14 residues. J was trimmed by 7 bases and V by 8 bases; bases with no gene match: 13. CDR1 is MNHEY, CDR2 SMNVEV, per germline (reference sequence). The CDR3 nucleotides are TGTGCCAGCTTTAATTCGACAGGGTGTGGTGAAGCTTTCTTT. Translation: CASFNSTGCGEAFF.

V and J are TRBV6-5 and TRBJ2-1, with 16 nucleotides matching TRBD2. The CDR3 has 16 residues. The trim removed 4 bases at V and 7 bases at J, leaving 4 bases unmatched. CDR1 MNHEY and CDR2 SVGAGI come from the germline V gene. The CDR3 is CASSWGTSGRVNEQFF. Written as DNA, the CDR3 is TGTGCCAGCAGTTGGGGGACTAGCGGGAGGGTGAATGAGCAGTTCTTC.

This clonotype showed up many times. The V gene is TRBV19, the J gene TRBJ2-7, with 8 bases lining up with TRBD1. CDR1 is LNHDA, CDR2 SQIVND, per germline (reference sequence). V shed 8 bases, J shed 4 bases, and the junction held 7 bases outside the gene matches. This CDR3 is built from 13 residues. CDR3 residues: CASGGQGPYEQYF. The CDR3 nucleotides are TGTGCCAGTGGTGGACAGGGACCTTACGAGCAGTACTTC.

This clonotype came up many times. The chain is built from TRBV20-1 and TRBJ1-1; maybe TRBD1 (5 bases). This CDR3 has 14 residues. V lost 0 bases, J lost 4 bases, and 12 bases lay in between. CDR1 DFQATT and CDR2 SNEGSKA come from the germline V gene (reference sequence). The CDR3 DNA is TGCAGTGCTAGAGATCAGGGTCGGATCACTGAAGCTTTCTTT. Its protein product is CSARDQGRITEAFF.

Ten or more counts support this clonotype. The chain carries TRBV20-1 and TRBJ1-5; TRBD1 agrees at 11 bases. CDR1 and CDR2 (germline): DFQATT, SNEGSKA (reference sequence). This CDR3 is built from 15 residues. Trimming at V came to 6 bases and at J to 6 bases, leaving 10 bases not matched to a gene. CDR3 in DNA: TGCAGTGCCTCTCGGACAGGGGGCGACGGTCAGCCCCAGCATTTT. This sequence encodes CSASRTGGDGQPQHF.

This clonotype was seen only a few times. The V gene is TRBV3-1, the J gene TRBJ2-7; TRBD1 matches at 8 bases. After removal of 0 bases from V and 5 bases from J, the junction contained 12 bases not matched to a gene. The germline gives CDR1 LGHDT, CDR2 YNNKEL (reference sequence). The CDR3 length is 17 residues. This chain's CDR3 is CASSQDPGGARLHEQYF. DNA for the CDR3: TGTGCCAGCAGCCAAGATCCAGGGGGCGCCCGTTTACACGAGCAGTACTTC.

This clonotype was observed a handful of times. The chain has TRBV11-2 and TRBJ1-1; 11 bases line up with TRBD1. Germline V gene data show CDR1 as SGHAT and CDR2 as FQNNGV. This CDR3 has 15 amino acids. The V segment lost 3 bases and the J segment 4 bases; nucleotides outside the gene matches: 4. The CDR3 DNA reads TGTGCCAGCAGCTTGGACGGACAGGGGGCCACTGAAGCTTTCTTT. The encoded protein is CASSLDGQGATEAFF.

This clonotype was counted a few times. V and J are TRBV19 and TRBJ2-1, with 12 bases lining up with TRBD2. This CDR3 has 16 amino acids. V was clipped by 8 bases and J by 5 bases; unmatched bases: 10. Germline CDR1 reads LNHDA; CDR2 reads SQIVND (reference sequence). The chain's CDR3 is CASDYNGLAGNNEQFF. DNA for the CDR3: TGTGCCAGTGATTATAATGGACTAGCGGGAAACAATGAGCAGTTCTTC. The variable domain in full, completed from reference TRBV19 and TRBJ2-1, reads DGGITQSPKYLFRKEGQNVTLSCEQNLNHDAMYWYRQDPGQGLRLIYYSQIVNDFQKGDIAEGYSVSREKKESFPLTVTSAQKNPTAFYLCASDYNGLAGNNEQFFGPGTRLTVL.

CDR3 sequence reads: CASSPQGASTEAFF. DNA for the CDR3: TGTGCCAGCAGTCCACAGGGGGCGAGCACTGAAGCTTTCTTT. This chain uses TRBV12-3 or TRBV12-4 with TRBJ1-1; 9 positions agree with TRBD1. The CDR3 is made up of 14 amino acids. The V and J ends lost 5 bases and 4 bases, in that order; junction bases with no gene match: 5.

The rearrangement links TRBV20-1 to TRBJ2-7; D perhaps matches TRBD1 (5 bases). V lost 5 bases and J 0 bases, leaving 11 bases between the germline ends. The CDR3 length is 13 residues. Germline CDR1 reads DFQATT; CDR2 reads SNEGSKA (reference sequence). The CDR3 sequence is CSALQAPSYEQYF. CDR3 sequence (DNA): TGCAGTGCTCTACAGGCGCCCTCCTACGAGCAGTACTTC.

The chain has TRBV28 and TRBJ2-2, with a weak D call TRBD2 (6 bases). Per germline, CDR1 MDHEN and CDR2 SYDVKM. Trimming left V 8 bases short and J 0 bases short, with 22 bases between. The CDR3 extends over 18 amino acids. The CDR3 DNA sequence: TGTGCCAGCGTCACCTTCACCGGGACTTCCGCGAACACCGGGGAGCTGTTTTTT. This sequence encodes CASVTFTGTSANTGELFF.

The chain recombines TRBV29-1 with TRBJ1-3; 8 bases match TRBD1. After removal of 6 bases from V and 3 bases from J, the junction contained 7 bases not matched to a gene. Germline V gene data show CDR1 as SQVTM and CDR2 as ANQGSEA. This CDR3 spans 14 amino acids. CDR3 DNA: TGCAGCGTCCACCCAGGGGGCGGTGGAAACACCATATATTTT. It yields the protein CSVHPGGGGNTIYF. Full variable domain (rest looked up from reference TRBV29-1 and TRBJ1-3): SAVISQKPSRDICQRGTSLTIQCQVDSQVTMMFWYRQQPGQSLTLIATANQGSEATYESGFVIDKFPISRPNLTFSTLTVSNMSPEDSSIYLCSVHPGGGGNTIYFGEGSWLTVV.

This clonotype appeared many times. The rearrangement joins TRBV7-8 to TRBJ2-2; D gene uncertain. This CDR3 contains 12 residues. The V and J ends lost 10 bases and 1 base respectively, with 7 bases between them. Germline CDR1 SGHVS, CDR2 FQNEAQ. The chain's CDR3 is CATSENTGELFF. For the CDR3, the DNA is TGTGCCACCTCAGAGAACACCGGGGAGCTGTTTTTT. Complete variable domain (other parts from reference TRBV7-8 and TRBJ2-2): GAGVSQSPRYKVAKRGQDVALRCDPISGHVSLFWYQQALGQGPEFLTYFQNEAQLDKSGLPSDRFFAERPEGSVSTLKIQRTQQEDSAVYLCATSENTGELFFGEGSRLTVL.